Reported below is one TCR beta chain. These data come from a study of blood T cell repertoires in COVID-19. Study details: The analysed material was cDNA or gDNA that came from T cells, B-cell-depleted T cells, or PBMCs.

Original handling: Reference gene primer amplification gave nucleated cell count estimates. Produced via immunoSEQ multiplex PCR; TCRdb's table is partial and in-frame only. That table is the source of V, J and clone size, and D and trimming were worked out from the DNA. Of about 180,000 clones in the sample, over 80% were seen once. The sequenced sample consisted of peripheral blood. The clonotype originates from an older woman with acute or convalescent COVID-19.

The CDR3 DNA is TGTGCCAGCAGTTTACAGGGAGGAAACACCATATATTTT. Translated, it gives CASSLQGGNTIYF. The genes are TRBV27 and TRBJ1-3; TRBD1 is a possible D gene (5 bases). CDR3 size: 13 residues. CDR1 and CDR2 (germline): MNHEY, SMNVEV (reference sequence). V was shortened by 2 bases and J by 4 bases, with 6 bases between the two germline ends.